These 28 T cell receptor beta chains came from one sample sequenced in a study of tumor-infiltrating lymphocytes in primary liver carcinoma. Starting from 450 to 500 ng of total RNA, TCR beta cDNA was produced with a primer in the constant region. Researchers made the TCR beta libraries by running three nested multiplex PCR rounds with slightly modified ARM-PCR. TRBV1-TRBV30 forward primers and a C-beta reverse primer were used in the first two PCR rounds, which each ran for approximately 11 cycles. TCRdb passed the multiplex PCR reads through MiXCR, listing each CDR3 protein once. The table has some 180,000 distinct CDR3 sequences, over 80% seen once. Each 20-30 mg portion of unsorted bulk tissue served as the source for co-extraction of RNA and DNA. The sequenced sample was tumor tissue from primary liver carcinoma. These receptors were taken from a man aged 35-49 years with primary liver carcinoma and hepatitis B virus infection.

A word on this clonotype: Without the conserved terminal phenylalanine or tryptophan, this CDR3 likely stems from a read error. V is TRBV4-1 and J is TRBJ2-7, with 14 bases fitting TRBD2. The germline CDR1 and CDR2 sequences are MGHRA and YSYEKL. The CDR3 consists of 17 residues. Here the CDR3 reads CTSSHEGTSGSIYEQYL. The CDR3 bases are TGCACCAGCAGCCATGAAGGGACTAGCGGGAGTATCTACGAGCAGTACCTC.

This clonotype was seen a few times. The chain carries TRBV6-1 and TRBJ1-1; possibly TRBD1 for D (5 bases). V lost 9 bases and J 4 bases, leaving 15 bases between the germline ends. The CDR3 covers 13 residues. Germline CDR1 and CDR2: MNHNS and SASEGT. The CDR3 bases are TGTGCCAGTTCACGGGACCGGGGCACTGAAGCTTTCTTT. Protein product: CASSRDRGTEAFF.

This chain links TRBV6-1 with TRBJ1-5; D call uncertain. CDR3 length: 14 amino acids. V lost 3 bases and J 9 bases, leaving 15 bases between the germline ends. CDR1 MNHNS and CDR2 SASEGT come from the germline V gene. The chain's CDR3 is CASSEAWEEAPQHF. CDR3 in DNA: TGTGCCAGCAGTGAGGCATGGGAAGAGGCGCCCCAGCATTTT.

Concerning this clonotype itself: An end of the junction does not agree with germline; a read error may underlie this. The CDR3, as DNA: TGTGCCACCCGGACTAGCGGGAGTTCAAATGAGCAGCTCTTC. Translation: CATRTSGSSNEQLF. V usage is TRBV6-6 and J usage is TRBJ2-1; TRBD2 matches 13 bases. Looked up from germline, CDR1 is MNHNY and CDR2 is SVGAGI (reference sequence). This CDR3 comprises 14 residues.

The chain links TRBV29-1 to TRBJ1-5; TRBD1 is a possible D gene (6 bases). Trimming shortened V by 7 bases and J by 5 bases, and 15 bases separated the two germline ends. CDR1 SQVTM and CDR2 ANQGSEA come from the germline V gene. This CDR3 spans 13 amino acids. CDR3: CSGVGQIDQPQHF. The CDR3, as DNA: TGCAGCGGTGTCGGACAGATTGATCAGCCCCAGCATTTT.

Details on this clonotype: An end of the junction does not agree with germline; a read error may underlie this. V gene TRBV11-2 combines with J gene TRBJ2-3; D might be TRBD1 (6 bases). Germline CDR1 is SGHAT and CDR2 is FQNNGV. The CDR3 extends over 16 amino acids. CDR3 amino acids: CASSRRGTGNIDTQYF. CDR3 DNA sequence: TGTGCCAGCAGCAGAAGAGGTACAGGGAACATAGATACGCAATATTTT.

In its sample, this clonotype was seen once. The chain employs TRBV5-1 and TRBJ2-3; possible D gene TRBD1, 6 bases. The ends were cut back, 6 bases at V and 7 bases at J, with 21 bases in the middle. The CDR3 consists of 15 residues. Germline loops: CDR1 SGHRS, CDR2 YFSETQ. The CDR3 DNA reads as TGCGCCAGCACCCCCGGAGCAGGGGTGGGATATACGCAGTATTTT. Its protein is CASTPGAGVGYTQYF.

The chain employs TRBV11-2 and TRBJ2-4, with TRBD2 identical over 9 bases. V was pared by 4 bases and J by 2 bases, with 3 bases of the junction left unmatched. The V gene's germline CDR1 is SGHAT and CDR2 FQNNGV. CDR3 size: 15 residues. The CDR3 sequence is CASSSASGTKNIQYF. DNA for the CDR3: TGTGCCAGCAGCTCAGCTAGCGGGACCAAAAACATTCAGTACTTC.

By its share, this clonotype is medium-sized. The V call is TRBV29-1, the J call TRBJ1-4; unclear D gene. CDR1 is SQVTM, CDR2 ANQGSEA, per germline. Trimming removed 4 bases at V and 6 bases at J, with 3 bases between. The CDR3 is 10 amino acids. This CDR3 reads CSVGHEKLFF. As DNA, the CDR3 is TGCAGCGTTGGGCATGAAAAACTGTTTTTT.

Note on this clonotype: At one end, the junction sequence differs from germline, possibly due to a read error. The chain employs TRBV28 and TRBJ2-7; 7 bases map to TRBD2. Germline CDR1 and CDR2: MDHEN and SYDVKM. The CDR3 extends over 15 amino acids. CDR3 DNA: TGTGACAGCGGAATCCCTCCGGCGGGAGAAGGGGAGCAGTACTTC. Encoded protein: CDSGIPPAGEGEQYF.

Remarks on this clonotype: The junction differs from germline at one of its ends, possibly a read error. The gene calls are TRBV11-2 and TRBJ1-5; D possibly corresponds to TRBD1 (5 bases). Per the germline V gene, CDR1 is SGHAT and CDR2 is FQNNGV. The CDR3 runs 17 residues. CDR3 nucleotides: TGTCCCAGCAGCTTAGTAGGGGTAACAGTGAGCAATCAGCCCCAGGATTTC. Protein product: CPSSLVGVTVSNQPQDF.

The CDR3 DNA is TGCGCCAGCAGCCATCTCGGGACTAGCAGGCGCTTCAATGAGCAGTTCTTC. Translating gives CASSHLGTSRRFNEQFF. The rearrangement links TRBV4-3 to TRBJ2-1; 9 bases are shared with TRBD2. This CDR3 spans 17 amino acids. Germline CDR1 LGHNA, CDR2 YSLEER. Trimming cost V 3 bases and J 6 bases; bases outside gene matches: 12.

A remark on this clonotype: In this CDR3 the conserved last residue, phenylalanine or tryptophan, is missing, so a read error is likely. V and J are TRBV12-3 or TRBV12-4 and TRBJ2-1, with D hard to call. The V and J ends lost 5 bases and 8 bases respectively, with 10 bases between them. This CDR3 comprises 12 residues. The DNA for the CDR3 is TGTGCCAGCAGTATGAGGAACCATGAGCAGTTCTTA. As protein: CASSMRNHEQFL.

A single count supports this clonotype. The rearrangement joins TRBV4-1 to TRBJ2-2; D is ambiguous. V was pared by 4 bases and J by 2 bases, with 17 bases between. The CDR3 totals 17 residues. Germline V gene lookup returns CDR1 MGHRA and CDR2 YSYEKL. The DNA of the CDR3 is TGCGCCAGCAGCCCCAAAACAGAGATCCTAAACACCGGGGAGCTGTTTTTT. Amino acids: CASSPKTEILNTGELFF.

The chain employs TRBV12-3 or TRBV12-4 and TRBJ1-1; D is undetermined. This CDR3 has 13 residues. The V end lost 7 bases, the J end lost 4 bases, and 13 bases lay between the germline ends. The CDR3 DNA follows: TGTGCCAGCACACCAGACCGATGCACTGAAGCTTTCTTT. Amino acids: CASTPDRCTEAFF.

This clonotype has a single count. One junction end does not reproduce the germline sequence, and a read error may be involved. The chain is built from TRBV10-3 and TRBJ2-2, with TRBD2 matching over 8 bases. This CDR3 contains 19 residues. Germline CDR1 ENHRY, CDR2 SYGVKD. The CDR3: CAISDPEGAGVTNTGELFF. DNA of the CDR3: TGTGCCATCAGTGACCCGGAGGGAGCGGGAGTCACGAACACCGGGGAACTGTTTTTT.

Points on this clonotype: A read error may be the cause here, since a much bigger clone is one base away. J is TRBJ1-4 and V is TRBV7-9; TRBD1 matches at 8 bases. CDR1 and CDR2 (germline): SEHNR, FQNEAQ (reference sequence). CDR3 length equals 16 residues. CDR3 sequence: CASSLNRDRPNVKLFF. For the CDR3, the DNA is TGTGCCAGCAGCCTCAACCGGGACAGGCCTAATGTAAAACTGTTTTTT.

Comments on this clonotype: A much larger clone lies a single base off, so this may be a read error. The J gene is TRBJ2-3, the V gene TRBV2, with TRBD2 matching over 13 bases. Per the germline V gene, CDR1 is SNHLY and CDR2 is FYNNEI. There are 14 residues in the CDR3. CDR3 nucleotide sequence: TGTACCAGCAGTGGACTAGCGGGAGCAGATACGCAGTATTTT. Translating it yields CTSSGLAGADTQYF.

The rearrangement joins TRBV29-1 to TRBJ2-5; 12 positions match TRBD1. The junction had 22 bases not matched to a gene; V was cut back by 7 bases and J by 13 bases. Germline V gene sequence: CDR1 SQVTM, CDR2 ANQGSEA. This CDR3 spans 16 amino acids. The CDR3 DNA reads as TGCAGCGCCCAAGGTCCCGGGACAGGGGGCATGAAGATCCGGTACTTC. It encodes CSAQGPGTGGMKIRYF.

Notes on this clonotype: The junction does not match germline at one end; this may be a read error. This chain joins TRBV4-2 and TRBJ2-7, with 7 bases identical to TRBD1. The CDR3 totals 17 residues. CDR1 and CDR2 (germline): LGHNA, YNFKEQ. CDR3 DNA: TGTGCCAGCAGCCAAGAGAGGCTCGAGACAGGGAGCTGGGAGCAGTATTTC. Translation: CASSQERLETGSWEQYF.

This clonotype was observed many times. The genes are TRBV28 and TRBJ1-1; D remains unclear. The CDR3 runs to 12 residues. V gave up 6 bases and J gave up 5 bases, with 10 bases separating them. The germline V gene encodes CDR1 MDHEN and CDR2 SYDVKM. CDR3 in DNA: TGTGCCAGCAGCTCGGTCGGGACTGAAGCTTTCTTT. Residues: CASSSVGTEAFF.

DNA of the CDR3: TGTGCCAGCAGACAGGGACTAGCTGTATCAAGCGAGCAGTACTTC. Translating gives CASRQGLAVSSEQYF. The rearrangement uses TRBV6-2 or TRBV6-3 and TRBJ2-7; 9 bases map to TRBD2. V trimming: 6 bases; J trimming: 6 bases; junction bases outside the gene matches: 12. Germline values: CDR1 MNHEY, CDR2 SVGEGT. CDR3 size: 15 residues.

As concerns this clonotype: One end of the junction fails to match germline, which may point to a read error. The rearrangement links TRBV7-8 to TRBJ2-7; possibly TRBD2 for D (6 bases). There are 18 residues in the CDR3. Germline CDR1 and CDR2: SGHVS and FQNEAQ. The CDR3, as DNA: TGTACTAGCAGCTTAGGGATTGGCTCTGGACCGACTGTCTACGAGGAGTACTTC. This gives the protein CTSSLGIGSGPTVYEEYF.

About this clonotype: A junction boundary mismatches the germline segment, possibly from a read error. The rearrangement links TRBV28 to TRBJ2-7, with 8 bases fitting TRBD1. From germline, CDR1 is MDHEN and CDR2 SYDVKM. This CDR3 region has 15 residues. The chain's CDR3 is CASREPGQGRNELYF. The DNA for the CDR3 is TGTGCCAGCCGTGAACCAGGACAGGGTCGCAACGAGCTGTACTTC. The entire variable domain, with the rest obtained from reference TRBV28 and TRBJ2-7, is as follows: DVKVTQSSRYLVKRTGEKVFLECVQDMDHENMFWYRQDPGLGLRLIYFSYDVKMKEKGDIPEGYSVSREKKERFSLILESASTNQTSMYLCASREPGQGRNELYFGPGTRLTVT.

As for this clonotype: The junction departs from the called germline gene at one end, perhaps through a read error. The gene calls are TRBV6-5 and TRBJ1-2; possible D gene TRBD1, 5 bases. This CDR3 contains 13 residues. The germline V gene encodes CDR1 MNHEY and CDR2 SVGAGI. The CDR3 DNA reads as TGTGCCGGCAGAGGGGCCAAGACGTATGGCTACACCTTC. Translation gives CAGRGAKTYGYTF.

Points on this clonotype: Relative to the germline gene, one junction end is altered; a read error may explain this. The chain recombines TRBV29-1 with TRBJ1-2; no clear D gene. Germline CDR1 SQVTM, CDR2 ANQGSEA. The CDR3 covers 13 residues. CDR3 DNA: TGCAGCATTCCTGGAGTTGGAAACTATGGCTACAACTTC. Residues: CSIPGVGNYGYNF.

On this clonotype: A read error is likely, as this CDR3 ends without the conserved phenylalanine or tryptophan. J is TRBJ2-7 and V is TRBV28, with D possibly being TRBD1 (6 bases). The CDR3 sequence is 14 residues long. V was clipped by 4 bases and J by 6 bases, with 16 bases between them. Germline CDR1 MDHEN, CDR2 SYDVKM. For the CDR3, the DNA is TGTGCCAGCAGTTCTGGAACAGGGATGCTCGAGCAGTACTTA. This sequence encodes CASSSGTGMLEQYL.

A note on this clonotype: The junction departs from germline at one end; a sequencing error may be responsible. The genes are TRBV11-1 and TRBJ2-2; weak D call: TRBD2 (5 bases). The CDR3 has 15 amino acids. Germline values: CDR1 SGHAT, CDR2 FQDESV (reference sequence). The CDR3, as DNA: TGTGTCAGCAGCTTAAGTGGGAGTGGAACCGGGGAGCTGTTATTT. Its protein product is CVSSLSGSGTGELLF.